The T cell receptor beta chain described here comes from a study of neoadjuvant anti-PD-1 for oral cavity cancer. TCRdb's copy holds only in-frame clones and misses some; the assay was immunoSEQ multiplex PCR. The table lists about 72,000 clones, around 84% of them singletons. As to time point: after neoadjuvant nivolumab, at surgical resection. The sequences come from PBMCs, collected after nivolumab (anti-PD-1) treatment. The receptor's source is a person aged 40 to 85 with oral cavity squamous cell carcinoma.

The CDR3 bases are TGCGCCACTTCACCTGCGGGGCGGGAGGGCCACCGGGAGCTGTTTTTT. Translating it yields CATSPAGREGHRELFF. V is TRBV10-1 and J is TRBJ2-2; 9 bases map to TRBD2. V lost 10 bases and J lost 9; bases outside the gene matches: 18. There are 16 residues in the CDR3. Germline-derived CDR1 and CDR2 are WNHNN and SYGVQD (reference sequence).